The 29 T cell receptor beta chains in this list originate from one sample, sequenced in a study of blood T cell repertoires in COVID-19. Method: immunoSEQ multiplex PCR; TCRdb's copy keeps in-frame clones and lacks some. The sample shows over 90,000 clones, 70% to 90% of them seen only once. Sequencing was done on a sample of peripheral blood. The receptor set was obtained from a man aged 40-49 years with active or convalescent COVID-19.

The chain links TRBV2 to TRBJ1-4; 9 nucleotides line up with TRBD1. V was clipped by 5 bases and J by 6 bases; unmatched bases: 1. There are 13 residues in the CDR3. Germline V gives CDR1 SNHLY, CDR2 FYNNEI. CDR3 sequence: CASSRTGDEKLFF. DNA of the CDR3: TGTGCCAGCAGTCGGACAGGGGATGAAAAACTGTTTTTT.

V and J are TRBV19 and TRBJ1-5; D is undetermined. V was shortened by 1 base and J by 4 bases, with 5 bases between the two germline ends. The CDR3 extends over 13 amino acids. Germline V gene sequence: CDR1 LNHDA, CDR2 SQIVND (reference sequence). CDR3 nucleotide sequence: TGTGCCAGTAGTATAGTAGAAAATCAGCCCCAGCATTTT. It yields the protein CASSIVENQPQHF.

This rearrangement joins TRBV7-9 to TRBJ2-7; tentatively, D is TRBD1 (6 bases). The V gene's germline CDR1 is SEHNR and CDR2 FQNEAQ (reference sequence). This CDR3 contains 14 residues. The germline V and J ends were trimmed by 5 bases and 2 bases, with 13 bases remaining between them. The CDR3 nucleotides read TGTGCCAGCAGCACACCTGGACAGACCTACGAGCAGTACTTC. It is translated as CASSTPGQTYEQYF.

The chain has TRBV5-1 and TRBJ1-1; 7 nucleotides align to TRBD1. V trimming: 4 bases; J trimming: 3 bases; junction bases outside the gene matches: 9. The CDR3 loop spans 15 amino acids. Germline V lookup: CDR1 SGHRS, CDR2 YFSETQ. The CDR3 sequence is CASSPRQGDYTEAFF. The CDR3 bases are TGCGCCAGCAGCCCGAGACAGGGTGACTACACTGAAGCTTTCTTT.

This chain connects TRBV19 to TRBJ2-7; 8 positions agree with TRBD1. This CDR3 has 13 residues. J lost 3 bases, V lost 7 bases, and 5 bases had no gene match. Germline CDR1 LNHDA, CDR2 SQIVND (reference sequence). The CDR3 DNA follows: TGTGCCAGTAAAGAACAGGGGGGCTACGAGCAGTACTTC. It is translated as CASKEQGGYEQYF.

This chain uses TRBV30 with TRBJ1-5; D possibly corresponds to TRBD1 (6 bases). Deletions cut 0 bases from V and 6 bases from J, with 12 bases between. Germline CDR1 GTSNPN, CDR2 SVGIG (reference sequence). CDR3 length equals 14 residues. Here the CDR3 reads CAWSVQGRGQPQHF. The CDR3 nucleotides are TGTGCCTGGAGTGTACAGGGAAGGGGTCAGCCCCAGCATTTT.

CDR3 DNA sequence: TGTGCCAGCAGCGTACTCGGCGGAGGGGAAAACACCATATATTTT. Protein: CASSVLGGGENTIYF. The genes are TRBV9 and TRBJ1-3; TRBD1 is a possible D gene (5 bases). CDR1 is SGDLS and CDR2 is YYNGEE in the germline V gene. The CDR3 sequence is 15 residues long. The V end was cut by 1 base, the J end by 6 bases, with 14 bases between.

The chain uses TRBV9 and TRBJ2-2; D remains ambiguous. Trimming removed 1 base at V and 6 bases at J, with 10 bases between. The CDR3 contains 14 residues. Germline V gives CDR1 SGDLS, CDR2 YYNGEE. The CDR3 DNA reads TGTGCCAGCAGCGTACGCAGGATCTCCGGGGAGCTGTTTTTT. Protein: CASSVRRISGELFF.

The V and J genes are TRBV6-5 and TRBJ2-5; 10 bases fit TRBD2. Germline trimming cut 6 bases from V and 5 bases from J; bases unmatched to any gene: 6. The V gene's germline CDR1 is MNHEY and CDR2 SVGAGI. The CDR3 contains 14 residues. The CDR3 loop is CASSLSGGRETQYF. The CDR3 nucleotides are TGTGCCAGCAGCCTTAGCGGGGGGCGGGAGACCCAGTACTTC.

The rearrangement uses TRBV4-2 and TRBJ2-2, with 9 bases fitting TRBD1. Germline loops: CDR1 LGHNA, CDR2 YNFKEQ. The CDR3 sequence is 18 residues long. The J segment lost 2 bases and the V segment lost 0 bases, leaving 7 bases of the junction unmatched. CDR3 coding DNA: TGTGCCAGCAGCCAAGATCTGTTGGGACAGGGTAACACCGGGGAGCTGTTTTTT. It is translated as CASSQDLLGQGNTGELFF.

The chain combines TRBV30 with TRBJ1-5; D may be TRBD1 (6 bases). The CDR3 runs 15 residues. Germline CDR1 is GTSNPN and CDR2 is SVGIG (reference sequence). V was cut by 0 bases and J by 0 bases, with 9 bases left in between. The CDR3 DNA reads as TGTGCCTGGAGTGTACGGGACATTAGCAATCAGCCCCAGCATTTT. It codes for CAWSVRDISNQPQHF.

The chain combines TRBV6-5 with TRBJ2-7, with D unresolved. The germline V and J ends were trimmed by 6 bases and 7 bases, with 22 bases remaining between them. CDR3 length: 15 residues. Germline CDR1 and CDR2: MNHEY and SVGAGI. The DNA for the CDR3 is TGTGCCAGCAGAGCCGACGGAGTGTCCTCACGGGAGCAGTACTTC. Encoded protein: CASRADGVSSREQYF.

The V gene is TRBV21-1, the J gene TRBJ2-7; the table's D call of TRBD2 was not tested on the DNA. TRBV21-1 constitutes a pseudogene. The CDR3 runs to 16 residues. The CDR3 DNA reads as TGTGCCAGCAGCAAAACCTCTGTGGACTGGGGCTACGAGCAGTACTTC. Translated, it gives CASSKTSVDWGYEQYF.

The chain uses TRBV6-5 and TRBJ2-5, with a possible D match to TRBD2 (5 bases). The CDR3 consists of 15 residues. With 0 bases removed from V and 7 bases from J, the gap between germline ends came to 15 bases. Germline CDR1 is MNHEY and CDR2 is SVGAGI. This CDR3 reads CASSYSPGGEGTQYF. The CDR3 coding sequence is TGTGCCAGCAGTTACTCCCCGGGCGGTGAGGGGACCCAGTACTTC.

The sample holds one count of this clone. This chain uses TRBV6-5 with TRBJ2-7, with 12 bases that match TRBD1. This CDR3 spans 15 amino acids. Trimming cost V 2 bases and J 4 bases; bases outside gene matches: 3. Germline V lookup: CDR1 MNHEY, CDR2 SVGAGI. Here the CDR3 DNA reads TGTGCCAGCAGTTACCGGGACAGGGGGCGATACGAGCAGTACTTC. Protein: CASSYRDRGRYEQYF.

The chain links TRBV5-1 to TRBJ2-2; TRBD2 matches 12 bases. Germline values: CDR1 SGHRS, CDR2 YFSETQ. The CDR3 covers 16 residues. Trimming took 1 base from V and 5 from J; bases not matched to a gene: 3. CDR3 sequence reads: CASSLSLAGGTGELFF. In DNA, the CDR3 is TGCGCCAGCAGCTTGTCACTAGCGGGGGGAACCGGGGAGCTGTTTTTT.

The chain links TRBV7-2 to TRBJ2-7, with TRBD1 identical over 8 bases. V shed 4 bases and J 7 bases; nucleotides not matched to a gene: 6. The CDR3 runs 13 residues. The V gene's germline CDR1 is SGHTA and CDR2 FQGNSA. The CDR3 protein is CASSSSGGWEQYF. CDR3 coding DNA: TGTGCCAGCAGCTCGTCAGGGGGCTGGGAGCAGTACTTC.

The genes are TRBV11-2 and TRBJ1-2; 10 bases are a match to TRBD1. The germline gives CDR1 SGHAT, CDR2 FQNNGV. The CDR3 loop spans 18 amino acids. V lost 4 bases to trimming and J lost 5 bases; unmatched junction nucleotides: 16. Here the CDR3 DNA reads TGTGCCAGCAGCTCCCTACGGGACAGGGGAGGAGTTGGATATGGCTACACCTTC. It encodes CASSSLRDRGGVGYGYTF.

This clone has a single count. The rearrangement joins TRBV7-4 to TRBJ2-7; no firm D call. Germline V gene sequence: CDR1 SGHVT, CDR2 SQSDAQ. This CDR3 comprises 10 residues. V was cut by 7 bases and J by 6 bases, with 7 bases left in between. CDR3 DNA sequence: TGTGCCAGCATACCCGGCGAGCAGTACTTC. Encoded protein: CASIPGEQYF.

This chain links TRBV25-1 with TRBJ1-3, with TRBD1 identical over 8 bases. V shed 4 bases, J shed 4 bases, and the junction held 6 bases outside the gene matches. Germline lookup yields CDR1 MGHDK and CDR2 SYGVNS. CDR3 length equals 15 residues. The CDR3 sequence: CASSAGTGPGNTIYF. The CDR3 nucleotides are TGTGCCAGCAGTGCCGGGACAGGCCCCGGAAACACCATATATTTT.

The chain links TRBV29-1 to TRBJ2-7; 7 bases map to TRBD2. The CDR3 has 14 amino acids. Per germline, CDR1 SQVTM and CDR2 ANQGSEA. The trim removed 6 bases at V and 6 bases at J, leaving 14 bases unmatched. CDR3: CSVLSTSGGGEQYF. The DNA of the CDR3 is TGCAGCGTCCTCAGTACGAGTGGGGGGGGCGAGCAGTACTTC.

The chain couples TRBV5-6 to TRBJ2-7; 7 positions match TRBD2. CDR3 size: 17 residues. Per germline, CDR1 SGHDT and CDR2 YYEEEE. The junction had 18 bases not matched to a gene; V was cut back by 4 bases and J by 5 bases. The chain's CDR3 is CASSPPILEAGRNEQYF. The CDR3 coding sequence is TGTGCCAGCAGCCCCCCGATTTTGGAAGCGGGGCGAAACGAGCAGTACTTC.

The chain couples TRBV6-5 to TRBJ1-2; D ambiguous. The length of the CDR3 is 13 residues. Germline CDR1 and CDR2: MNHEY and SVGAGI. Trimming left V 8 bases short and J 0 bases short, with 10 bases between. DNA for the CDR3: TGTGCCAGCGCGAGTTTACCTAACTATGGCTACACCTTC. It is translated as CASASLPNYGYTF.

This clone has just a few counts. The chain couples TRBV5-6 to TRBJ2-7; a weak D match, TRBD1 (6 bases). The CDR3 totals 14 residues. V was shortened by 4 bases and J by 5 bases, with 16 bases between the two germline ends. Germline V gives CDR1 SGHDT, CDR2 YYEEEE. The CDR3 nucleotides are TGTGCCAGCAGCGCCCCAACAGGGATCCACGAGCAGTACTTC. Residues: CASSAPTGIHEQYF.

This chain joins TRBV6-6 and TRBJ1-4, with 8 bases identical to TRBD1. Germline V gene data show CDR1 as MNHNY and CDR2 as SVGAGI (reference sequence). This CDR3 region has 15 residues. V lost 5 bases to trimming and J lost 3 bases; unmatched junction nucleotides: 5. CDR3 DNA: TGTGCCAGCAGTAACCAGGACAGGGCTAATGAAAAACTGTTTTTT. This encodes CASSNQDRANEKLFF.

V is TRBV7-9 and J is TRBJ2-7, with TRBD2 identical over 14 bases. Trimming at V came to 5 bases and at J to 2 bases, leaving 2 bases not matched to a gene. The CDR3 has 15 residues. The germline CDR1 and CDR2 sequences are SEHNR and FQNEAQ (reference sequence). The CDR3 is CASSTTSGGAYEQYF. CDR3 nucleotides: TGTGCCAGCAGCACGACTAGCGGGGGGGCCTACGAGCAGTACTTC.

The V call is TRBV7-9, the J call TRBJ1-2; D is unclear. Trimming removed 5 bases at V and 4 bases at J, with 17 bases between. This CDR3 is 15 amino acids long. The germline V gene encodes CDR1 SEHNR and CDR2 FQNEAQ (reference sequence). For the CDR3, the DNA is TGTGCCAGCAGCGGGAGCGGCGGCCTCGGCTATGGCTACACCTTC. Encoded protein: CASSGSGGLGYGYTF.

The CDR3 DNA is TGTGCCAGCAGCCTTACAGGTCTCAACTATGGCTACACCTTC. Its translation is CASSLTGLNYGYTF. The rearrangement joins TRBV13 to TRBJ1-2, with D possibly TRBD1 on 5 matching bases. Germline CDR1 is PRHDT and CDR2 is FYEKMQ (reference sequence). The V gene lost 5 bases and the J gene lost 2 bases, with 12 bases spanning the gap. This CDR3 contains 14 residues.

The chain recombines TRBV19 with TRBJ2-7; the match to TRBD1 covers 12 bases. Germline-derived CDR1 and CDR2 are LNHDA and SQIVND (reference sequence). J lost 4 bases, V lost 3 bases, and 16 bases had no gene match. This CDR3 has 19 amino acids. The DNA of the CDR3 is TGTGCCAGTAGTATCCAGCCGTTCACCGGGACAGGGGGCATTTACGAGCAGTACTTC. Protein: CASSIQPFTGTGGIYEQYF.